A selection of T cell receptor beta chains follows, all from one sample in a study of T cell responses to AZD1222 COVID-19 vaccine. TCRdb's table, derived via immunoSEQ multiplex PCR, lists solely in-frame clones and lacks some. The sample consists of 90,000 to 120,000 clones, approximately 90% of them appearing once. Material: peripheral blood, obtained on day 0 of AZD1222 vaccination. Receptors originate from an adult in good health. Both conserved end residues are part of each CDR3. Each record gives: CDR3 length, V gene, clone size, J gene, D gene, CDR3 DNA, CDR3 protein. A D gene is named only where the DNA matches it firmly. A clone size is listed for some rows: how often the clone was seen (once, few, many), or a class if it is expanded.

16	TRBV5-1	NA	TRBJ2-1	TRBD2	TGCGCCAGCAGCACGGAGGGGAGCGGGGGTGTCAATGAGCAGTTCTTC	CASSTEGSGGVNEQFF
15	TRBV6-1	NA	TRBJ1-6	NA	TGTGCCAGCAGTGAGAGACAGGCGTCAGTTTCACCCCTCCACTTT	CASSERQASVSPLHF
14	TRBV7-8	once	TRBJ2-4	TRBD1	TGTGCCAGCAGCCAGGACAGGTCGGGAAACATTCAGTACTTC	CASSQDRSGNIQYF
20	TRBV7-8	once	TRBJ1-3	NA	TGTGCCAGCAGCTTAGTTGTGGCCGGGTCCGGACTCTCGTCTGGAAACACCATATATTTT	CASSLVVAGSGLSSGNTIYF
15	TRBV7-2	NA	TRBJ2-3	NA	TGTGCCAGCAGGGAGGGGGGGCCCAGGACAGATACGCAGTATTTT	CASREGGPRTDTQYF
11	TRBV27	NA	TRBJ1-2	NA	TGTGCCAGCCTGGGGGAGGGTGGCTACACCTTC	CASLGEGGYTF
16	TRBV29-1	NA	TRBJ1-2	TRBD1	TGCAGCGTTGAAGATCGGACAGGAGCAGCTAACTATGGCTACACCTTC	CSVEDRTGAANYGYTF
15	TRBV4-2	once	TRBJ1-1	NA	TGTGCCAGCAGCCAAGATGAGGGCATGAACACTGAAGCTTTCTTT	CASSQDEGMNTEAFF
10	TRBV12-3/TRBV12-4	NA	TRBJ2-1	NA	TGTGCCAGCAGTTCCGGTGAGCAGTTCTTC	CASSSGEQFF
15	TRBV3-1/TRBV3-2	NA	TRBJ2-7	NA	TGTGCCAGCAGCCAAGTTTCTGTAGCCGGCTACGAGCAGTACTTC	CASSQVSVAGYEQYF
13	TRBV6-2/TRBV6-3	NA	TRBJ1-5	NA	TGTGCCAGCAGTTACAGGGCGAATCAGCCCCAGCATTTT	CASSYRANQPQHF
16	TRBV11-2	NA	TRBJ2-5	NA	TGTGCCAGCAGCTTCGACAATAAAGGTCGTGTTGAGACCCAGTACTTC	CASSFDNKGRVETQYF
16	TRBV10-3	NA	TRBJ2-3	NA	TGTGCCATCAGTACAGCAGGGAAACTCAGCACAGATACGCAGTATTTT	CAISTAGKLSTDTQYF
16	TRBV5-1	NA	TRBJ2-7	TRBD2	TGCGCCAGCAGCTTGGTGGCGGGGGGGCCGCCCTACGAGCAGTACTTC	CASSLVAGGPPYEQYF
15	TRBV27	NA	TRBJ1-6	NA	TGTGCCAGCAGCCCACCCGGGACCTTAAATTCACCCCTCCACTTT	CASSPPGTLNSPLHF
12	TRBV6-2/TRBV6-3	once	TRBJ1-2	NA	TGTGCCAGCAGTTCAGGGATCTATGGCTACACCTTC	CASSSGIYGYTF
15	TRBV15	NA	TRBJ1-2	NA	TGTGCCACCAGCAGAGCTACCGTCGGAAGGGATGGCTACACCTTC	CATSRATVGRDGYTF
15	TRBV9	NA	TRBJ2-3	NA	TGTGCCAGCAGCGGATACTGGGACAGCACAGATACGCAGTATTTT	CASSGYWDSTDTQYF
13	TRBV5-4	once	TRBJ1-2	NA	TGTGCCAGCACGCCTCGGCCTAACTATGGCTACACCTTC	CASTPRPNYGYTF
15	TRBV9	NA	TRBJ1-1	TRBD1	TGTGCCAGCAGCTTTGACTACAGGGGCGACACTGAAGCTTTCTTT	CASSFDYRGDTEAFF
13	TRBV7-2	NA	TRBJ1-2	NA	TGTGCCAGCAGCTTAGCTACAGCCTATGGCTACACCTTC	CASSLATAYGYTF
13	TRBV6-5	NA	TRBJ1-1	NA	TGTGCCAGCAAAAGGACAGCTAACACTGAAGCTTTCTTT	CASKRTANTEAFF
12	TRBV5-5	NA	TRBJ1-4	NA	TGTGCCAGCTCCGGTTTGGGGGAAAAACTGTTTTTT	CASSGLGEKLFF
14	TRBV9	NA	TRBJ1-1	NA	TGTGCCAGCAGCGTCGACTGGGACAACACTGAAGCTTTCTTT	CASSVDWDNTEAFF
17	TRBV11-2	NA	TRBJ1-2	NA	TGTGCCAGCCGACCTTGGGGTGGAGGAGAAAGGAACTATGGCTACACCTTC	CASRPWGGGERNYGYTF
14	TRBV9	NA	TRBJ1-1	NA	TGTGCCAGCAGCGTAGAAGTGGAGGACACTGAAGCTTTCTTT	CASSVEVEDTEAFF
16	TRBV15	NA	TRBJ1-1	NA	TGTGCCACCAGCAGAGGGATCCGGGAAATGAACACTGAAGCTTTCTTT	CATSRGIREMNTEAFF
16	TRBV6-5	NA	TRBJ1-2	NA	TGTGCCAGCAGTTACTCACGGGACACTTCAGGCTATGGCTACACCTTC	CASSYSRDTSGYGYTF
16	TRBV5-6	NA	TRBJ1-6	NA	TGTGCCAGCAGCCGGGGGGGGTCACCGGCGAGTTCACCCCTCCACTTT	CASSRGGSPASSPLHF
13	TRBV12-3/TRBV12-4	NA	TRBJ1-2	NA	TGTGCCAGTAGAAGGGGCGTTGGCTATGGCTACACCTTC	CASRRGVGYGYTF
14	TRBV6-1	few	TRBJ1-5	NA	TGTGCCAGCAGTGAAGGAGGAGGCAATCAGCCCCAGCATTTT	CASSEGGGNQPQHF
13	TRBV19	NA	TRBJ2-1	TRBD1	TGTGCCAGTAGCAGGACAGGGCATGATGAGCAGTTCTTC	CASSRTGHDEQFF
14	TRBV3-1/TRBV3-2	NA	TRBJ1-1	NA	TGTGCCAGCAGCCAGCCGGACAGATACACTGAAGCTTTCTTT	CASSQPDRYTEAFF
13	TRBV6-5	NA	TRBJ1-1	NA	TGTGCCAGCGGTTCCGACAGAAACACTGAAGCTTTCTTT	CASGSDRNTEAFF
13	TRBV10-3	NA	TRBJ1-2	NA	TGTGCCATCAGTGAGTCACGGACCTATGGCTACACCTTC	CAISESRTYGYTF
14	TRBV7-9	NA	TRBJ1-6	NA	TGTGCCAGCAGCCTCCAAGTTTATAATTCACCCCTCCACTTT	CASSLQVYNSPLHF
14	TRBV3-1/TRBV3-2	NA	TRBJ2-3	TRBD2	TGTGCCAGCAGCCAAGTGACTAGCGGGGGGGCCCGGTATTTT	CASSQVTSGGARYF
16	TRBV18	NA	TRBJ1-3	NA	TGTGCCAGCTCACCAAGTGGGGGCGCTTCTGGAAACACCATATATTTT	CASSPSGGASGNTIYF